The clone carrying this TCR beta chain was observed at least ten times. The target antigen is unknown. The read terminates 3 residues ahead of where the CDR3 ends, so the germline J gene completes it. The record originates from a study of T cell clonality in common variable immunodeficiency. The J segment lost 0 bases and the V segment lost 6 bases, leaving 9 bases of the junction unmatched. Germline CDR1 and CDR2: KGHSH and LQKENI. CDR3 size: 16 residues. Control and CVID samples contributed equal amounts of genomic DNA. The assay was immunoSEQ multiplex PCR, and TCRdb's table has in-frame clones only and misses some. The sample gives under 65,000 clones, none seen only once, and the top ten clones hold around 0.8%. General study points: Shared TCRbeta clones were fewer between CVID subjects than controls. TCRbeta clonality was increased in CVID versus healthy controls.

The receptor was isolated from a person aged 18 to 75 in good health. The V call is TRBV18, the J call TRBJ2-3; 7 bases are shared with TRBD1. Sequenced: peripheral blood mononuclear cells. The sequenced part of the CDR3 DNA is TGTGCCAGCTCGCGCGTACAGGGGCCGAGCACAGATACG. Translating it yields CASSRVQGPSTDT. The whole CDR3 reads CASSRVQGPSTDTQYF. The complete variable domain, with remaining parts taken from reference TRBV18 and TRBJ2-3, reads NAGVMQNPRHLVRRRGQEARLRCSPMKGHSHVYWYRQLPEEGLKFMVYLQKENIIDESGMPKERFSAEFPKEGPSILRIQQVVRGDSAAYFCASSRVQGPSTDTQYFGPGTRLTVL.